This T cell receptor (beta chain) derives from a study of cytomegalovirus exposure and HLA in healthy donors. Study context: Of a few hundred genotyped donors, more than 70% clustered with self-reported Caucasian donors.

V lost 9 bases to trimming and J lost 6 bases, with 14 bases between them. The CDR3 totals 13 residues. Germline CDR1 reads MDHEN; CDR2 reads SYDVKM. Points on this clone: Its antigen is as yet unknown.

PCR employed 60 Vbeta and 13 Jbeta primers. Produced via immunoSEQ multiplex PCR; TCRdb's table is partial and in-frame only. The sample includes approximately 92,000 clones, about 84% of them seen just once. Study-level results: High specificity and sensitivity for cytomegalovirus status were reported for the classifier.

The genes are TRBV28 and TRBJ1-4; a possible D gene is TRBD1 (6 bases). This clonotype was sampled from a girl aged 2-15 years in good health and CMV-seropositive. Sequenced sample: PBMCs. In DNA form, the CDR3 reads TGTGCCAGTCTCCAGGGGTGGGATGAAAAACTGTTTTTT. Its protein is CASLQGWDEKLFF. Combining the CDR3 with reference TRBV28 and TRBJ1-4 gives the whole variable domain DVKVTQSSRYLVKRTGEKVFLECVQDMDHENMFWYRQDPGLGLRLIYFSYDVKMKEKGDIPEGYSVSREKKERFSLILESASTNQTSMYLCASLQGWDEKLFFGSGTQLSVL.